The present entry profiles one T cell receptor beta chain with its context. Its antigen is still unknown. The source of the sample is a study of response to subunit inactivated influenza vaccine. General observations from the study: Only a handful of new T cells, the authors suggested, are recruited with each seasonal influenza vaccination.

CDR1 and CDR2 from the germline V gene are LGHDT and YNNKEL (reference sequence). The germline V and J ends were trimmed by 4 bases and 4 bases, with 14 bases remaining between them. CDR3 length: 15 amino acids. TCRdb analysed the RT-PCR reads with MiXCR anew, one entry per CDR3 protein. The sample has about 570,000 distinct CDR3 sequences, over 9% seen once; the top ten hold more than 9.5%. These data were also reused for a study on T cells expressing NK-cell markers. That study adds: Generation of TCR beta cDNA was performed by 5'RACE template switching incorporating UMIs. The authors derived TCR beta repertoires from sorted CD3+CD56+NKG2C+, CD3+CD56+NKG2C- and CD3+CD56-NKG2C+ T cells. Dominant NKG2C+ clonotypes accounted for roughly 1.0-7.5% of CD8+ T cells in about 6 donors. Dominance of the CD3+CD56-NKG2C+ fraction by these clonotypes also held in several donors.

The TCR was taken from a man in his fifties or sixties who received an inactivated influenza vaccine. The V and J genes are TRBV3-1 and TRBJ2-1; perhaps TRBD1 as D (6 bases). The sample consisted of PBMCs from blood, taken on the day of vaccination. The CDR3 protein is CASSLQGYLYNEQFF. CDR3 DNA sequence: TGTGCCAGCAGCCTACAGGGCTACCTATACAATGAGCAGTTCTTC.